The 23 T cell receptor beta chains below come from one sample, sequenced in a study of Graves' ophthalmopathy and Graves' hyperthyroidism. Amplification targeted the TCR beta CDR3 regions, with RNA transcripts as the source material. HTBI primers were used in a first-round RT-PCR, which preceded a second-round multiplex PCR. In TCRdb, the multiplex PCR reads were re-called with MiXCR into one record per CDR3 protein. Here the sample spans more than 1,000,000 distinct CDR3 sequences, less than 45% being singletons. Sequenced sample: peripheral blood or thyroid tissue (not recorded which). The receptor set was obtained from an adult man with Graves' hyperthyroidism.

In this sample, this clonotype turned up a few times. J is TRBJ1-6 and V is TRBV25-1; TRBD1 aligns across 8 bases. Trimming cost V 5 bases and J 9 bases; bases outside gene matches: 21. Germline V gene sequence: CDR1 MGHDK, CDR2 SYGVNS. This CDR3 spans 19 amino acids. In nucleotides, the CDR3 is TGTGCCAGCAGTTCTTTGCTAGGTGGGGGGCCAGGGGGCTCTTCACCCCTCCACTTT. Its protein is CASSSLLGGGPGGSSPLHF.

The table lists this clonotype with a few counts. One end of the junction fails to match germline, which may point to a read error. The chain carries TRBV10-3 and TRBJ2-5; 12 positions agree with TRBD2. Germline values: CDR1 ENHRY, CDR2 SYGVKD. The CDR3 totals 15 residues. CDR3 DNA sequence: TGTGCCAGCAGTTACTCTAGCGGGAGGGGGGAGACCCAGTACTTC. Amino acids: CASSYSSGRGETQYF.

This clonotype was detected many times. The rearrangement uses TRBV5-1 and TRBJ2-6; D remains ambiguous. The CDR3 length is 15 residues. V lost 7 bases and J lost 0, with 11 bases in between. CDR1 is SGHRS, CDR2 YFSETQ, per germline. The CDR3 region is CASVDGISGANVLTF. CDR3 in DNA: TGCGCCAGCGTCGATGGCATCTCTGGGGCCAACGTCCTGACTTTC.

The chain couples TRBV25-1 to TRBJ1-4; 9 bases are shared with TRBD1. V lost 2 bases to trimming and J lost 4 bases; unmatched junction nucleotides: 5. The germline V gene encodes CDR1 MGHDK and CDR2 SYGVNS. CDR3 length: 16 amino acids. CDR3 amino acids: CASSERGTGSNEKLFF. The CDR3 DNA is TGTGCCAGCAGTGAAAGAGGGACAGGGAGTAATGAAAAACTGTTTTTT.

This clonotype was detected ten times or more. The chain joins TRBV20-1 to TRBJ1-2; possibly TRBD1 for D (6 bases). V was cut by 8 bases and J by 4 bases, with 17 bases left in between. Germline V lookup: CDR1 DFQATT, CDR2 SNEGSKA (reference sequence). The CDR3 totals 13 residues. CDR3 in DNA: TGCAGTTCGGGGGGCACGGTCCGCTATGGCTACACCTTC. Protein sequence: CSSGGTVRYGYTF.

This clonotype was counted between two and nine times. The chain employs TRBV12-3 or TRBV12-4 and TRBJ1-5; D is ambiguous. V was pared by 3 bases and J by 3 bases, with 9 bases between. CDR3 length: 14 residues. The CDR3 nucleotides read TGTGCCAGCAGTTTCTGGGGAGACAATCAGCCCCAGCATTTT. It codes for CASSFWGDNQPQHF.

This clonotype was recorded a few times. The genes are TRBV20-1 and TRBJ2-7; D unresolved. The V end was cut by 1 base, the J end by 2 bases, with 12 bases between. CDR3 length: 14 residues. Germline CDR1 reads DFQATT; CDR2 reads SNEGSKA (reference sequence). This CDR3 reads CSARGQLNPYEQYF. CDR3 sequence (DNA): TGCAGTGCTAGAGGGCAACTAAATCCCTACGAGCAGTACTTC.

The chain combines TRBV20-1 with TRBJ2-7; D call uncertain. The V end lost 0 bases, the J end lost 0 bases, and 18 bases lay between the germline ends. Per germline, CDR1 DFQATT and CDR2 SNEGSKA (reference sequence). The CDR3 runs to 17 residues. The chain's CDR3 is CSAREVDRPRSSYEQYF. CDR3 bases: TGCAGTGCTAGAGAAGTCGATCGACCGAGGAGCTCCTACGAGCAGTACTTC.

Of note for this clonotype: An end of the junction does not agree with germline; a read error may underlie this. Written as DNA, the CDR3 is TGCGCCACCAGTTTCGGGGGTAACTATGGCTACACCTTC. This sequence encodes CATSFGGNYGYTF. This rearrangement joins TRBV10-2 to TRBJ1-2; possible D gene TRBD1, 5 bases. Germline lookup yields CDR1 WSHSY and CDR2 SAAADI. CDR3 size: 13 residues.

Many counts were recorded for this clonotype. The V gene is TRBV7-2, the J gene TRBJ2-5; TRBD2 might be the D (6 bases). Trimming removed 5 bases from V and 0 bases from J, with 13 bases in between. Germline V gives CDR1 SGHTA, CDR2 FQGNSA. The CDR3 spans 15 residues. The CDR3 sequence is CASSMGGWYQETQYF. CDR3 DNA: TGTGCCAGCAGCATGGGAGGCTGGTACCAAGAGACCCAGTACTTC.

This chain connects TRBV10-3 to TRBJ2-5; the D gene is possibly TRBD1 (6 bases). V was clipped by 5 bases and J by 5 bases, with 18 bases between them. The CDR3 sequence is 15 residues long. CDR1 and CDR2 (germline): ENHRY, SYGVKD. CDR3 bases: TGTGCCATCAGTTACGAGGGCAGGGGTGCTGAGACCCAGTACTTC. Translation: CAISYEGRGAETQYF.

Comment on this clonotype: The junction departs from the called germline gene at one end, perhaps through a read error. V gene TRBV20-1 combines with J gene TRBJ1-5; 11 positions agree with TRBD1. The CDR3 has 15 amino acids. From germline, CDR1 is DFQATT and CDR2 SNEGSKA (reference sequence). CDR3 DNA sequence: TGCGGTGCAGACTCCGGACAGGGGGCCCTTCAGCCCCAGCATTTT. This encodes CGADSGQGALQPQHF.

J is TRBJ2-7 and V is TRBV12-3 or TRBV12-4, with 12 positions matching TRBD2. After removal of 3 bases from V and 9 bases from J, the junction contained 9 bases not matched to a gene. The CDR3 is 15 residues long. The CDR3 here is CASSFRTSGASGQYF. CDR3 sequence (DNA): TGTGCCAGCAGTTTCAGGACTAGCGGGGCTTCGGGGCAGTACTTC.

This clonotype appeared many times. This chain connects TRBV29-1 to TRBJ2-2; D unclear. The CDR3 consists of 11 residues. V was trimmed by 7 bases and J by 7 bases, leaving 10 bases between them. Per germline, CDR1 SQVTM and CDR2 ANQGSEA. The CDR3 DNA reads as TGCAGCGCTCCTAAGGGCGGGGAGCTGTTTTTT. Its protein product is CSAPKGGELFF.

There are many counts of this clonotype. The chain carries TRBV5-1 and TRBJ2-2; perhaps TRBD2 as D (5 bases). There are 15 residues in the CDR3. Germline CDR1 is SGHRS and CDR2 is YFSETQ. V was pared by 0 bases and J by 5 bases, with 11 bases between. The CDR3 spells CASSLGPPGTGELFF. The CDR3 DNA reads TGCGCCAGCAGCTTGGGACCTCCGGGGACCGGGGAGCTGTTTTTT.

This clonotype has at least ten counts. The V gene is TRBV15, the J gene TRBJ2-7, with 9 positions matching TRBD2. Looked up from germline, CDR1 is LNHNV and CDR2 is YYDKDF (reference sequence). This CDR3 has 16 residues. The junction had 8 bases not matched to a gene; V was cut back by 0 bases and J by 5 bases. The CDR3 spells CATSRDGAGGPHEQYF. CDR3 DNA: TGTGCCACCAGCAGAGATGGGGCGGGAGGGCCGCACGAGCAGTACTTC.

The rearrangement links TRBV29-1 to TRBJ1-2; D ambiguous. CDR1 and CDR2 from the germline V gene are SQVTM and ANQGSEA. The CDR3 has 14 amino acids. Deletions cut 5 bases from V and 4 bases from J, with 17 bases between. CDR3 sequence (DNA): TGCAGCGTTCCCCCGGGCCTTTCTGCCTATGGCTACACCTTC. This encodes CSVPPGLSAYGYTF.

The chain has TRBV29-1 and TRBJ2-7, with D maybe TRBD2 (6 bases). This CDR3 spans 13 amino acids. Trimming left V 6 bases short and J 3 bases short, with 15 bases between. CDR1 SQVTM and CDR2 ANQGSEA come from the germline V gene. The CDR3 protein is CSVVWRADYEQYF. CDR3 in DNA: TGCAGCGTCGTATGGAGGGCCGACTACGAGCAGTACTTC.

J is TRBJ1-3 and V is TRBV25-1; tentatively, D is TRBD1 (5 bases). V lost 6 bases and J lost 6, with 18 bases in between. This CDR3 spans 15 amino acids. Germline V gene sequence: CDR1 MGHDK, CDR2 SYGVNS. This chain's CDR3 is CASSVASRGENTIYF. For the CDR3, the DNA is TGTGCCAGCAGCGTAGCTAGCCGGGGCGAAAACACCATATATTTT.

About this clonotype itself: Just one base apart from a much larger clone, this may be a read error. The J gene is TRBJ2-2, the V gene TRBV10-2, with a weak D call TRBD2 (6 bases). In germline, CDR1 is WSHSY, CDR2 SAAADI. The CDR3 length is 18 residues. The CDR3 loop reads CASRPARGGRGALGEPFF. As DNA, the CDR3 is TGCGCCAGCAGACCAGCGCGGGGCGGCCGAGGGGCCCTAGGGGAGCCGTTTTTT.

This chain links TRBV19 with TRBJ1-5; 7 bases align to TRBD1. The V gene's germline CDR1 is LNHDA and CDR2 SQIVND (reference sequence). V lost 7 bases, J lost 0 bases, and 9 bases stayed unmatched. The CDR3 sequence is 16 residues long. The DNA of the CDR3 is TGTGCCAGTAAACAGACAGGGCGATATAGCAATCAGCCCCAGCATTTT. This translates into CASKQTGRYSNQPQHF.

This clonotype was seen at least ten times. The CDR3 is CASSLGFGGREAEKLFF. CDR3 nucleotides: TGTGCCAGCAGCTTAGGCTTCGGGGGGCGCGAGGCTGAAAAACTGTTTTTT. This chain uses TRBV7-2 with TRBJ1-4, with D tentatively TRBD1 (6 bases). Trimming stripped 1 base from V and 7 bases from J, with 19 bases between. The CDR3 spans 17 residues. CDR1 is SGHTA and CDR2 is FQGNSA in the germline V gene.

This clonotype was observed many times. The chain is built from TRBV7-2 and TRBJ1-6; D gene unclear. This CDR3 is 15 amino acids long. V was shortened by 1 base and J by 9 bases, with 13 bases between the two germline ends. Germline V gives CDR1 SGHTA, CDR2 FQGNSA. The CDR3: CASSLGNIAASPLHF. The CDR3, as DNA: TGTGCCAGCAGCTTAGGGAACATTGCCGCTTCACCCCTCCACTTT.